This is a list of T cell receptor beta chains from one sample in a study of cytomegalovirus exposure and HLA in healthy donors. The method was immunoSEQ multiplex PCR; TCRdb's version includes in-frame clones alone and lacks a portion of them. Seen here are over 70,000 clones, over 75% observed once, and the top ten hold roughly 2.5%. The specimen was PBMCs. These receptors were collected from a male donor in good health and CMV-seropositive. Both conserved end residues are part of each CDR3. Fields, in order: clone size, V gene, J gene, D gene, CDR3 DNA, CDR3 protein. D genes are given only for firm matches. Not every row has a clone size; where given, it reads once, few, many or a size class.

NA	TRBV27	TRBJ1-1	NA	TGTGCCAGCAGTTTTTTGGCAACGAACACTGAAGCTTTCTTT	CASSFLATNTEAFF
NA	TRBV28	TRBJ1-2	TRBD1	TGTGCCAGCAGCCCGGGACAGGGGGTTTTCGGCTACACCTTC	CASSPGQGVFGYTF
few	TRBV6-7	TRBJ2-7	TRBD2	TGTGCCAGCAGTTACTCCCCAAGCGGGAGGTTCTACGAGCAGTACTTC	CASSYSPSGRFYEQYF
NA	TRBV6-6	TRBJ2-7	NA	TGTGCCAGCAGTACTACCCCCCCCGAGCAGTACTTC	CASSTTPPEQYF
NA	TRBV20-1	TRBJ2-7	NA	TGCAGTGCCACCGCGGGCAGCGAGCAGTACTTC	CSATAGSEQYF
NA	TRBV27	TRBJ1-1	NA	TGTGCCAGCAGTTTAAGGCAGGGCGTAATGAACACTGAAGCTTTCTTT	CASSLRQGVMNTEAFF
NA	TRBV9	TRBJ2-7	TRBD1	TGTGCCAGCAGCGGCCAATCAACAGGGGCCTCCTCCTACGAGCAGTACTTC	CASSGQSTGASSYEQYF
NA	TRBV5-1	TRBJ2-2	NA	TGCGCCAGCAGCTTTAGATTGATAGACACCGGGGAGCTGTTTTTT	CASSFRLIDTGELFF
NA	TRBV11-2	TRBJ2-1	NA	TGTGCCAGCAGTCCCGTGGGGCTGCCCTACAATGAGCAGTTCTTC	CASSPVGLPYNEQFF
NA	TRBV2	TRBJ2-1	TRBD2	TGTGCCAGCACCGAAGGAGCGGGAGAAGGTAATGAGCAGTTCTTC	CASTEGAGEGNEQFF
NA	TRBV2	TRBJ2-2	TRBD2	TGTGCCAGCAGTGAGGGCAGTGCGGGAGCAGGCACCGGGGAGCTGTTTTTT	CASSEGSAGAGTGELFF
NA	TRBV7-9	TRBJ2-1	TRBD1	TGTGCCAGCAGCTTAGGAGGGACAGGGGCTGATGAGCAGTTCTTC	CASSLGGTGADEQFF
NA	TRBV7-6	TRBJ2-7	TRBD2	TGTGCCAGCAGCTTAGGGGTTCTAGCGGGAGGGGACGAGCAGTACTTC	CASSLGVLAGGDEQYF
NA	TRBV27	TRBJ1-3	NA	TGTGCCAGCAGGGAGGGCTCTGGAAACACCATATATTTT	CASREGSGNTIYF
NA	TRBV28	TRBJ1-6	NA	TGTGCCAGCAGTTTATACACGACTGTACTATCACCCCTCCACTTT	CASSLYTTVLSPLHF
NA	TRBV7-8	TRBJ1-2	NA	TGTGCCAGCAGCTTAGGGTCAACAGACTATGGCTACACCTTC	CASSLGSTDYGYTF
NA	TRBV7-9	TRBJ2-2	NA	TGTGCCAGCAGCCCGTTGTGGGGGGCGAACACCGGGGAGCTGTTTTTT	CASSPLWGANTGELFF
NA	TRBV28	TRBJ2-7	TRBD1	TGTGCCAGCAAGGGATCTCCAGGGGGCGAACCCACCCTACTACTCGAGCAGTACTTC	CASKGSPGGEPTLLLEQYF
NA	TRBV7-2	TRBJ1-3	NA	TGTGCCAGCAGCTTAGCAACAGGGTCTGGAAACACCATATATTTT	CASSLATGSGNTIYF
once	TRBV7-2	TRBJ2-3	NA	TGTGCCAGCAGCTTTATTACAGATACGCAGTATTTT	CASSFITDTQYF
once	TRBV7-9	TRBJ2-6	NA	TGTGCCAGCAGCTCCCGGGAGGCCAACGTCCTGACTTTC	CASSSREANVLTF
few	TRBV5-4	TRBJ2-6	TRBD2	TGTGCCAGCAGCTTGGCTCTAGCGGACATCTCTGGGGCCAACGTCCTGACTTTC	CASSLALADISGANVLTF
NA	TRBV11-2	TRBJ2-7	TRBD2	TGTGCCAGCAGCTTATGGGGAGGGGCTAGCGGGAGAGGGGCCGAGCAGTACTTC	CASSLWGGASGRGAEQYF
few	TRBV2	TRBJ1-3	NA	TGTGCCAGCAGGCGGGACGGAGGAAACACCATATATTTT	CASRRDGGNTIYF
NA	TRBV6-5	TRBJ2-1	TRBD1	TGTGCCAGCAGTTACAGGACAGGAAGCTCCTACAATGAGCAGTTCTTC	CASSYRTGSSYNEQFF
NA	TRBV11-3	TRBJ2-7	NA	TGTGCCAGCAGCTTAGATCTAGGCGAAGAGCAGTACTTC	CASSLDLGEEQYF
once	TRBV27	TRBJ1-5	NA	TGTGCCAGCAGTGTACAGGGTGGCAATCAGCCCCAGCATTTT	CASSVQGGNQPQHF
NA	TRBV6-1	TRBJ2-1	TRBD2	TGTGCCAGCAGTGAAGAAACGGGAGGGCCGAATGAGCAGTTCTTC	CASSEETGGPNEQFF
NA	TRBV7-3	TRBJ2-3	TRBD2	TGTGCCAGCAGCCTAAGTTGGCTAGCGGGAAAAACAGATACGCAGTATTTT	CASSLSWLAGKTDTQYF
NA	TRBV2	TRBJ2-1	TRBD2	TGTGCCAGCACCCTGACTAGCGGTCTTAGAAATGAGCAGTTCTTC	CASTLTSGLRNEQFF
NA	TRBV28	TRBJ1-1	TRBD1	TGTGCCAGCAGTTCCCCGGGACAGTCGAACACTGAAGCTTTCTTT	CASSSPGQSNTEAFF
NA	TRBV7-2	TRBJ2-3	NA	TGTGCCAGCAGCTTAGTTGGAGCGACTAGCACAGATACGCAGTATTTT	CASSLVGATSTDTQYF
NA	TRBV5-4	TRBJ2-7	TRBD1	TGTGCCAGCAGCCCAACAGGGGCGGGCGAGCAGTACTTC	CASSPTGAGEQYF
many	TRBV2	TRBJ1-1	NA	TGTGCCAGCAGTGAAGGAATGGGGGGATCGAACACTGAAGCTTTCTTT	CASSEGMGGSNTEAFF
NA	TRBV6-1	TRBJ1-1	NA	TGTGCCAGCAGTGTCGGTGTGACTGAAGCTTTCTTT	CASSVGVTEAFF
once	TRBV19	TRBJ2-2	TRBD2	TGTGCCAGTAGTTCCGGACTAGCGGGAGGGACCGGGGAGCTGTTTTTT	CASSSGLAGGTGELFF
NA	TRBV6-1	TRBJ2-7	NA	TGTGCCAGCAGTGAAAGGGGACACATCTTCTCCTACGAGCAGTACTTC	CASSERGHIFSYEQYF
NA	TRBV28	TRBJ1-5	TRBD1	TGTGCCAGCAGGCCAACAGGGGGCAATCAGCCCCAGCATTTT	CASRPTGGNQPQHF
NA	TRBV19	TRBJ1-4	NA	TGTGCCAGTAGTATAGGCACTGCAACTAATGAAAAACTGTTTTTT	CASSIGTATNEKLFF
NA	TRBV7-2	TRBJ1-2	NA	TGTGCCAGCAGCCATAACATACAAAACGGCTACACCTTC	CASSHNIQNGYTF